A single sample gave rise to the 13 T cell receptor beta chains below, sequenced in a study of T cell responses to AZD1222 COVID-19 vaccine. Here immunoSEQ multiplex PCR was the method, and the copy in TCRdb shows in-frame clones only, minus some. The repertoire consists of some 82,000 clones, with just under 90% occurring once and the leading ten covering 5.7%. Sequencing used peripheral blood, obtained on day 0 of AZD1222 vaccination. The origin of the receptors is an adult in good health.

The genes are TRBV14 and TRBJ2-3, with D maybe TRBD1 (6 bases). This CDR3 contains 15 residues. Germline lookup yields CDR1 SGHDN and CDR2 FVKESK. Trimming removed 8 bases from V and 0 bases from J, with 15 bases in between. The CDR3 region is CASRDRGSSTDTQYF. CDR3 DNA sequence: TGTGCCAGCCGTGATAGGGGGTCTAGCACAGATACGCAGTATTTT.

The DNA for the CDR3 is TGTGCCAGCAGCTCGCGGGGAGAAAAACTGTTTTTT. This translates into CASSSRGEKLFF. The chain recombines TRBV7-8 with TRBJ1-4; D remains ambiguous. The length of the CDR3 is 12 residues. Trimming shortened V by 4 bases and J by 8 bases, and 8 bases separated the two germline ends. Germline V lookup: CDR1 SGHVS, CDR2 FQNEAQ.

The chain has TRBV12-3 or TRBV12-4 and TRBJ1-1; D gene ambiguous. The germline V and J ends were trimmed by 3 bases and 4 bases, with 6 bases remaining between them. The CDR3 runs to 12 residues. The CDR3 DNA reads TGTGCCAGCAGTTTCATGAGCACTGAAGCTTTCTTT. This sequence encodes CASSFMSTEAFF.

This rearrangement joins TRBV5-4 to TRBJ2-3; 7 bases map to TRBD1. The length of the CDR3 is 15 residues. V was pared by 4 bases and J by 0 bases, with 5 bases of the junction left unmatched. Looked up from germline, CDR1 is SGHNT and CDR2 is YYREEE (reference sequence). CDR3 amino acids: CASSIGTVSTDTQYF. DNA for the CDR3: TGTGCCAGCAGCATAGGGACAGTTAGCACAGATACGCAGTATTTT.

The gene calls are TRBV6-5 and TRBJ2-3, with D perhaps matching TRBD2 (5 bases). Trimming shortened V by 0 bases and J by 0 bases, and 7 bases separated the two germline ends. Per the germline V gene, CDR1 is MNHEY and CDR2 is SVGAGI. The CDR3 extends over 15 amino acids. The CDR3 DNA reads as TGTGCCAGCAGTTACTCTCTAGCTAGCACAGATACGCAGTATTTT. Translating gives CASSYSLASTDTQYF.

The chain recombines TRBV7-9 with TRBJ1-1; TRBD1 agrees at 7 bases. V dropped 4 bases and J dropped 4; count of bases not matched to a gene: 3. The CDR3 totals 13 residues. Germline V gives CDR1 SEHNR, CDR2 FQNEAQ (reference sequence). The CDR3 sequence: CASSYSGGTEAFF. For the CDR3, the DNA is TGTGCCAGCAGCTATTCAGGGGGCACTGAAGCTTTCTTT.

About this clone: The junction differs from germline at one of its ends, possibly a read error. J is TRBJ1-1 and V is TRBV12-3 or TRBV12-4; D unclear. The CDR3 length is 12 residues. CDR3 nucleotides: TGTGCCAGCAGCCCAGTGAACACTGAGGCTTTCTTT. It specifies CASSPVNTEAFF.

The chain uses TRBV19 and TRBJ1-1, with TRBD1 as a possible D gene (6 bases). V was clipped by 7 bases and J by 5 bases, with 17 bases between them. The CDR3 sequence is 14 residues long. The germline V gene encodes CDR1 LNHDA and CDR2 SQIVND (reference sequence). DNA for the CDR3: TGTGCCAGTACCACACAGGGTTTAGGAACTGAAGCTTTCTTT. This translates into CASTTQGLGTEAFF.

This sequence joins TRBV5-6 and TRBJ1-2; D possibly corresponds to TRBD1 (5 bases). V was pared by 2 bases and J by 2 bases, with 7 bases between. The CDR3 has 13 residues. Germline V gives CDR1 SGHDT, CDR2 YYEEEE. The CDR3 DNA reads TGTGCCAGCAGCTTAAGGGGAAACTATGGCTACACCTTC. Protein: CASSLRGNYGYTF. The full variable domain, completed using reference TRBV5-6 and TRBJ1-2, is DAGVTQSPTHLIKTRGQQVTLRCSPKSGHDTVSWYQQALGQGPQFIFQYYEEEERQRGNFPDRFSGHQFPNYSSELNVNALLLGDSALYLCASSLRGNYGYTFGSGTRLTVV.

The chain is built from TRBV5-1 and TRBJ1-2; D might be TRBD1 (5 bases). With 1 base removed from V and 7 bases from J, the gap between germline ends came to 17 bases. Germline CDR1 SGHRS, CDR2 YFSETQ. The length of the CDR3 is 15 residues. The CDR3, as DNA: TGCGCCAGCAGCTTGTTAGGAGGGGAGGCGGCTGGCTACACCTTC. Translated, it gives CASSLLGGEAAGYTF.

The CDR3 reads CASSLRPSSYNEQFF. CDR3 sequence (DNA): TGTGCCAGCAGCCTGAGGCCCAGCTCCTACAATGAGCAGTTCTTC. The chain is built from TRBV28 and TRBJ2-1; unclear D gene. This CDR3 region has 15 residues. Between the trimmed V and J ends, which lost 6 bases and 0 bases, there was a span of 12 bases. CDR1 is MDHEN, CDR2 SYDVKM, per germline. The variable domain in full, with the rest retrieved from reference TRBV28 and TRBJ2-1, is DVKVTQSSRYLVKRTGEKVFLECVQDMDHENMFWYRQDPGLGLRLIYFSYDVKMKEKGDIPEGYSVSREKKERFSLILESASTNQTSMYLCASSLRPSSYNEQFFGPGTRLTVL.

The chain employs TRBV5-5 and TRBJ1-2; 7 positions match TRBD1. V shed 4 bases, J shed 6 bases, and the junction held 6 bases outside the gene matches. The germline V gene has CDR1 SGHKS and CDR2 YYEKEE (reference sequence). This CDR3 comprises 13 residues. This CDR3 is CASSRTGVHGYTF. The CDR3 DNA follows: TGTGCCAGCAGCCGAACAGGGGTGCATGGCTACACCTTC.

The chain employs TRBV16 and TRBJ2-1, with D tentatively TRBD2 (5 bases). The germline CDR1 and CDR2 sequences are KGHSY and FQNENV. Trimming left V 4 bases short and J 8 bases short, with 12 bases between. The CDR3 consists of 13 residues. CDR3 coding DNA: TGTGCCAGCAGCCTCGGACGGGGAGATGAGCAGTTCTTC. Translated, it gives CASSLGRGDEQFF.